Listed below are T cell receptor beta chains from one sample, sequenced in a study of siplizumab effects on memory and regulatory T cells. The protocol was immunoSEQ multiplex PCR, while the TCRdb copy is restricted to in-frame clones and leaves out a portion. The sample holds around 97,000 clones, around 94% seen once. The sample was non-Treg CD4+ T cells sorted from blood. These receptor sequences come from a human donor in good health. Both conserved end residues are part of each CDR3. The D gene is left open where the match is weak. The listing skips clone size in some rows; elsewhere it reads once, few, many or a size class.

d_gene: NA
j_gene: TRBJ1-1
abundance: NA
v_gene: TRBV19
CDR3aa: CASLTAGGKRVEAFF
CDR3nt: TGTGCCAGTTTGACGGCGGGCGGGAAACGGGTTGAAGCTTTCTTT

d_gene: NA
j_gene: TRBJ1-1
abundance: NA
v_gene: TRBV7-9
CDR3aa: CASSLRVGENTEAFF
CDR3nt: TGTGCCAGCAGCTTAAGAGTGGGGGAGAACACTGAAGCTTTCTTT

d_gene: NA
j_gene: TRBJ1-3
abundance: NA
v_gene: TRBV13
CDR3aa: CASSLETVGNTIYF
CDR3nt: TGTGCCAGCAGCTTAGAAACTGTCGGAAACACCATATATTTT

d_gene: NA
j_gene: TRBJ2-1
abundance: NA
v_gene: TRBV30
CDR3aa: CAWNGARINEQFF
CDR3nt: TGTGCCTGGAACGGAGCTCGGATCAATGAGCAGTTCTTC

d_gene: NA
j_gene: TRBJ2-5
abundance: NA
v_gene: TRBV7-8
CDR3aa: CASSLAGSREETQYF
CDR3nt: TGTGCCAGCAGCTTAGCGGGCAGCAGGGAAGAGACCCAGTACTTC

d_gene: NA
j_gene: TRBJ1-1
abundance: NA
v_gene: TRBV30
CDR3aa: CAWRSNTKGEAFF
CDR3nt: TGTGCCTGGAGATCAAACACCAAGGGGGAAGCTTTCTTT

d_gene: NA
j_gene: TRBJ1-4
abundance: NA
v_gene: TRBV7-9
CDR3aa: CASSLASEKLFF
CDR3nt: TGTGCCAGCAGCTTAGCGAGTGAAAAACTGTTTTTT

d_gene: NA
j_gene: TRBJ1-1
abundance: NA
v_gene: TRBV5-1
CDR3aa: CASLGTPNTEAFF
CDR3nt: TGCGCCAGCCTAGGGACCCCGAACACTGAAGCTTTCTTT

d_gene: NA
j_gene: TRBJ2-7
abundance: NA
v_gene: TRBV19
CDR3aa: CASSTTGTSHEQYF
CDR3nt: TGTGCCAGTAGTACGACCGGGACGAGCCACGAGCAGTACTTC

d_gene: TRBD1
j_gene: TRBJ2-5
abundance: once
v_gene: TRBV19
CDR3aa: CASKDRGRLETQYF
CDR3nt: TGTGCCAGTAAGGATAGGGGGCGCCTGGAGACCCAGTACTTC

d_gene: TRBD2
j_gene: TRBJ2-3
abundance: NA
v_gene: TRBV7-8
CDR3aa: CASSLVAGLASTDTQYF
CDR3nt: TGTGCCAGCAGCTTAGTGGCGGGACTAGCATCCACAGATACGCAGTATTTT

d_gene: NA
j_gene: TRBJ1-1
abundance: once
v_gene: TRBV2
CDR3aa: CASISRVVNTEAFF
CDR3nt: TGTGCCAGTATAAGCCGGGTCGTCAACACTGAAGCTTTCTTT

d_gene: NA
j_gene: TRBJ1-4
abundance: NA
v_gene: TRBV27
CDR3aa: CASSLFRGGEKLFF
CDR3nt: TGTGCCAGCAGTTTATTCAGGGGTGGGGAAAAACTGTTTTTT

d_gene: NA
j_gene: TRBJ2-3
abundance: NA
v_gene: TRBV7-3
CDR3aa: CASSLVGSTDTQYF
CDR3nt: TGTGCCAGCAGCTTAGTAGGAAGCACAGATACGCAGTATTTT

d_gene: NA
j_gene: TRBJ2-2
abundance: few
v_gene: TRBV7-3
CDR3aa: CASSPEMAAGELFF
CDR3nt: TGTGCCAGCAGCCCAGAAATGGCGGCCGGGGAGCTGTTTTTT

d_gene: NA
j_gene: TRBJ1-5
abundance: NA
v_gene: TRBV2
CDR3aa: CASSTEIGYQPQHF
CDR3nt: TGTGCCAGCAGTACGGAGATCGGGTATCAGCCCCAGCATTTT

d_gene: NA
j_gene: TRBJ1-5
abundance: once
v_gene: TRBV27
CDR3aa: CASSHMPRDTNQPQHF
CDR3nt: TGTGCCAGCAGCCATATGCCCCGGGACACCAATCAGCCCCAGCATTTT

d_gene: NA
j_gene: TRBJ2-7
abundance: once
v_gene: TRBV11-2
CDR3aa: CASNPIGGEQYF
CDR3nt: TGTGCCAGCAACCCGATTGGGGGGGAGCAGTACTTC

d_gene: NA
j_gene: TRBJ2-5
abundance: NA
v_gene: TRBV7-9
CDR3aa: CASSVQETQYF
CDR3nt: TGTGCCAGCAGCGTTCAAGAGACCCAGTACTTC

d_gene: TRBD1
j_gene: TRBJ2-7
abundance: NA
v_gene: TRBV30
CDR3aa: CAWGKGQGSYEQYF
CDR3nt: TGTGCCTGGGGGAAGGGACAGGGGTCCTACGAGCAGTACTTC

d_gene: NA
j_gene: TRBJ2-5
abundance: NA
v_gene: TRBV18
CDR3aa: CASSPVGETQYF
CDR3nt: TGTGCCAGCTCACCAGTGGGGGAGACCCAGTACTTC

d_gene: NA
j_gene: TRBJ2-6
abundance: NA
v_gene: TRBV6-6
CDR3aa: CASSYGPLGANVLTF
CDR3nt: TGTGCCAGCAGTTACGGGCCTCTTGGGGCCAACGTCCTGACTTTC

d_gene: NA
j_gene: TRBJ2-7
abundance: few
v_gene: TRBV27
CDR3aa: CASSFSSEQYF
CDR3nt: TGTGCCAGCAGCTTTTCGTCCGAGCAGTACTTC

d_gene: TRBD1
j_gene: TRBJ2-7
abundance: NA
v_gene: TRBV5-1
CDR3aa: CASSSRTGWMYEQYF
CDR3nt: TGCGCCAGCAGCAGCAGGACAGGGTGGATGTACGAGCAGTACTTC

d_gene: TRBD1
j_gene: TRBJ2-5
abundance: NA
v_gene: TRBV4-2
CDR3aa: CASSQVRDRKETQYF
CDR3nt: TGTGCCAGCAGCCAAGTCCGGGACAGAAAAGAGACCCAGTACTTC

d_gene: TRBD1
j_gene: TRBJ2-2
abundance: NA
v_gene: TRBV5-1
CDR3aa: CASSLVPGTVTGELFF
CDR3nt: TGCGCCAGCAGCTTGGTTCCCGGGACAGTGACCGGGGAGCTGTTTTTT

d_gene: NA
j_gene: TRBJ2-7
abundance: NA
v_gene: TRBV7-9
CDR3aa: CASSRSEGHEQYF
CDR3nt: TGTGCCAGCAGCCGTTCAGAAGGCCACGAGCAGTACTTC

d_gene: NA
j_gene: TRBJ1-1
abundance: once
v_gene: TRBV7-2
CDR3aa: CASSKISTEAFF
CDR3nt: TGTGCCAGCAGCAAAATTTCCACTGAAGCTTTCTTT

d_gene: TRBD2
j_gene: TRBJ2-1
abundance: NA
v_gene: TRBV6-4
CDR3aa: CASSEEAGGLDEQFF
CDR3nt: TGTGCCAGCAGTGAAGAGGCGGGAGGGTTGGATGAGCAGTTCTTC

d_gene: NA
j_gene: TRBJ2-5
abundance: once
v_gene: TRBV9
CDR3aa: CASSLRQSQETQYF
CDR3nt: TGTGCCAGCAGCCTCAGACAGAGCCAAGAGACCCAGTACTTC

d_gene: NA
j_gene: TRBJ2-7
abundance: NA
v_gene: TRBV7-9
CDR3aa: CASSPMGHSYEQYF
CDR3nt: TGTGCCAGCAGCCCTATGGGACATTCCTACGAGCAGTACTTC

d_gene: NA
j_gene: TRBJ2-7
abundance: NA
v_gene: TRBV27
CDR3aa: CASSLNQHYEQYF
CDR3nt: TGTGCCAGCAGTTTAAACCAACACTACGAGCAGTACTTC

d_gene: NA
j_gene: TRBJ1-5
abundance: NA
v_gene: TRBV6-1
CDR3aa: CASSAQSPRNQPQHF
CDR3nt: TGTGCCAGCAGTGCCCAGTCCCCCCGTAATCAGCCCCAGCATTTT

d_gene: NA
j_gene: TRBJ2-1
abundance: NA
v_gene: TRBV4-1
CDR3aa: CASSQGSRGSYNEQFF
CDR3nt: TGCGCCAGCAGCCAAGGTTCGAGGGGATCCTACAATGAGCAGTTCTTC

d_gene: TRBD2
j_gene: TRBJ2-1
abundance: NA
v_gene: TRBV19
CDR3aa: CASSFWREANEQFF
CDR3nt: TGTGCCAGTAGTTTTTGGCGGGAGGCCAATGAGCAGTTCTTC

d_gene: TRBD2
j_gene: TRBJ2-7
abundance: NA
v_gene: TRBV15
CDR3aa: CATSRPGLAGDEQYF
CDR3nt: TGTGCCACCAGCAGACCGGGACTAGCGGGAGACGAGCAGTACTTC

d_gene: NA
j_gene: TRBJ2-5
abundance: NA
v_gene: TRBV4-1
CDR3aa: CASSQLGTAIETQYF
CDR3nt: TGCGCCAGCAGCCAGTTAGGGACTGCCATCGAGACCCAGTACTTC

d_gene: TRBD2
j_gene: TRBJ2-7
abundance: once
v_gene: TRBV11-2
CDR3aa: CASSLEAGGLYEQYF
CDR3nt: TGTGCCAGCAGCTTAGAGGCGGGAGGCCTGTACGAGCAGTACTTC

d_gene: NA
j_gene: TRBJ2-2
abundance: NA
v_gene: TRBV14
CDR3aa: CASSQELTGELFF
CDR3nt: TGTGCCAGCAGCCAAGAGCTTACCGGGGAGCTGTTTTTT